This TCR beta chain originates from a study of T cell clonotyping in hematopoietic cell transplantation. General study points: At the given depth, recipient repertoires were over 95% de novo clonotypes.

Libraries were prepared by immunoSEQ multiplex PCR; TCRdb keeps only in-frame clonotypes and omits some of them. The sample contains just under 9,500 clones, approximately 79% of which appear only once. About this clone: Its cognate antigen is unknown.

Trimming took off 0 bases at V and 4 bases at J, with 22 bases between the two ends. The CDR3 is 18 residues long. Germline V gene data show CDR1 as SGDLS and CDR2 as YYNGEE. The clonotype originates from a male patient aged 40-50 years who had an allogeneic stem cell transplant from a related donor, so the T cells may come from the graft donor. Some clones in this sample may be carry-over from other donors' samples. The V and J genes are TRBV9 and TRBJ1-1; TRBD1 might be the D (6 bases). Source: PBMCs, taken 180 days after allogeneic stem cell transplant. The DNA of the CDR3 is TGTGCCAGCAGCGTAGAATCTCGGGGGGCGGATTCGCGCACTGAAGCTTTCTTT. Translating it yields CASSVESRGADSRTEAFF.